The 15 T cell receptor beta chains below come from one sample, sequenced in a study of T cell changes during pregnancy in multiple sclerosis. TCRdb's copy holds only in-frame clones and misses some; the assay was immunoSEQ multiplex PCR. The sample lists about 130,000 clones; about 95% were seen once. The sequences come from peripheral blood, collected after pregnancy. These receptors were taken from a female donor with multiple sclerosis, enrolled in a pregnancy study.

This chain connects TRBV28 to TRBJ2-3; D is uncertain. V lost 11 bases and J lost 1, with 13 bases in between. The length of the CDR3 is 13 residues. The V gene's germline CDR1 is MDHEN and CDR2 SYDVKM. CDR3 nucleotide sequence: TGTGCCTGCGGTACCCTGGGCACAGATACGCAGTATTTT. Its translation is CACGTLGTDTQYF.

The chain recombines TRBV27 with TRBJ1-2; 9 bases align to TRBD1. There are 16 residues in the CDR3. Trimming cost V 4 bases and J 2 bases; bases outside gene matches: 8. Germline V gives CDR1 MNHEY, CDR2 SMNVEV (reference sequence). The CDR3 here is CASSSGTGRGNYGYTF. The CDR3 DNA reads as TGTGCCAGCAGTTCCGGGACAGGGAGAGGAAACTATGGCTACACCTTC.

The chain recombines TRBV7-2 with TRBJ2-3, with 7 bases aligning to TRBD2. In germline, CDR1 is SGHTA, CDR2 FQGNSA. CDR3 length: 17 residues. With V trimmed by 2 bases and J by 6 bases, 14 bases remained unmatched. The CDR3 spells CASSLLVAGVVGDTQYF. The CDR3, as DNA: TGTGCCAGCAGCTTATTAGTGGCGGGAGTGGTCGGGGATACGCAGTATTTT.

The CDR3 loop reads CASSHGLEYQETQYF. DNA of the CDR3: TGCGCCAGCAGCCACGGTCTAGAGTACCAAGAGACCCAGTACTTC. The rearrangement uses TRBV4-1 and TRBJ2-5; D is unclear. With 3 bases removed from V and 0 bases from J, the gap between germline ends came to 11 bases. The CDR3 has 15 residues. CDR1 is MGHRA, CDR2 YSYEKL, per germline.

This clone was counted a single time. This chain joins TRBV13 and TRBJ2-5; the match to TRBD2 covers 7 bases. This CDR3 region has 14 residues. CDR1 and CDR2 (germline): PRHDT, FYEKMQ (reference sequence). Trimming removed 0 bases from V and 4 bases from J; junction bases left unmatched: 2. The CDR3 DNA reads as TGTGCCAGCAGCTTAGGGTCGGGAGGAGAGACCCAGTACTTC. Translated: CASSLGSGGETQYF.

The CDR3 spells CASSSPGLTDTQYF. The CDR3, as DNA: TGTGCCAGCAGTAGCCCGGGACTCACAGATACGCAGTATTTT. The rearrangement links TRBV6-1 to TRBJ2-3, with TRBD2 as a possible D gene (6 bases). Germline lookup yields CDR1 MNHNS and CDR2 SASEGT. Trimming left V 5 bases short and J 2 bases short, with 11 bases between. The CDR3 is 14 amino acids.

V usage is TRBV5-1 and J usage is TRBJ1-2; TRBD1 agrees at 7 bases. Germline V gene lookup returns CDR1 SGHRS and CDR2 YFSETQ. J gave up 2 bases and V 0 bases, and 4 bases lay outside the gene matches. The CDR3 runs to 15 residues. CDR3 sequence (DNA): TGCGCCAGCAGCTTGGTGGGACAGCAAAACTATGGCTACACCTTC. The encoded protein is CASSLVGQQNYGYTF.

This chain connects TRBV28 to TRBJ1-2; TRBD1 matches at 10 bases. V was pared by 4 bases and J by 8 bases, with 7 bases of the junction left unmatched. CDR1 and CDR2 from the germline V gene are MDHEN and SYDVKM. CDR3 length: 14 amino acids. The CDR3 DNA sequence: TGTGCCAGCAGTTCGACAGGGGGCTCTCTCGGCTACACCTTC. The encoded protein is CASSSTGGSLGYTF.

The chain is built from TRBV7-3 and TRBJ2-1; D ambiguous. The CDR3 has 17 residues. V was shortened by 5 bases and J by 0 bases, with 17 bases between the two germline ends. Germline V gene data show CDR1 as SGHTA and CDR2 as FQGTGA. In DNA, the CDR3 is TGTGCCAGCAGCCAGTACGGGTTTGAGCTCTCCTACAATGAGCAGTTCTTC. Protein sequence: CASSQYGFELSYNEQFF.

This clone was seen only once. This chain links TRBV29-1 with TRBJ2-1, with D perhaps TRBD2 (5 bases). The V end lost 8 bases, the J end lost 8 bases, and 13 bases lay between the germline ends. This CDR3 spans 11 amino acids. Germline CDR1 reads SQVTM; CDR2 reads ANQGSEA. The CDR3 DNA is TGCAGCTCTGGAGGTAGGCATGAGCAGTTCTTC. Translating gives CSSGGRHEQFF.

The CDR3 nucleotides are TGTGCCAGTAGACAGGGTAACGGGGGCTACACCTTC. Its translation: CASRQGNGGYTF. The chain is built from TRBV19 and TRBJ1-2; a possible D gene is TRBD1 (6 bases). CDR3 length: 12 amino acids. V was pared by 6 bases and J by 8 bases, with 13 bases between. Germline V lookup: CDR1 LNHDA, CDR2 SQIVND (reference sequence).

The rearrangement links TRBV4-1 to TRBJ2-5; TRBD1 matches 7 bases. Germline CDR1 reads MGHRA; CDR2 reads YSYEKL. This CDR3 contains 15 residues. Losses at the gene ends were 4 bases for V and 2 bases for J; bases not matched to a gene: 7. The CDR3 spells CASSRPTGNQETQYF. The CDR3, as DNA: TGCGCCAGCAGCCGCCCGACAGGGAATCAAGAGACCCAGTACTTC.

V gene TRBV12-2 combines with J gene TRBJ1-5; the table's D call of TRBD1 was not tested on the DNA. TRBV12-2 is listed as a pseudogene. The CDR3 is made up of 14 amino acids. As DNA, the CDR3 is TGTGCAAGTCGCCCAGTCAGAAACAATCAGCCCCAGCATTTT. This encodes CASRPVRNNQPQHF.

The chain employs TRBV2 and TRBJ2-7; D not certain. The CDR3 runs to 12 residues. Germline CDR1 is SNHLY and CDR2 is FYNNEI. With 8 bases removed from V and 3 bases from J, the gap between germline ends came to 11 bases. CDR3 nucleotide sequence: TGTGCCAGCCTTGGCCGATACTACGAGCAGTACTTC. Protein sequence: CASLGRYYEQYF.

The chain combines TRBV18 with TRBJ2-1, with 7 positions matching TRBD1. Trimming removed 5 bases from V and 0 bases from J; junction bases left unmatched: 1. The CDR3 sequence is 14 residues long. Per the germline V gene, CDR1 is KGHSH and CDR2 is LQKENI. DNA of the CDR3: TGTGCCAGCTCAGGGACAGCCTCCTACAATGAGCAGTTCTTC. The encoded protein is CASSGTASYNEQFF.